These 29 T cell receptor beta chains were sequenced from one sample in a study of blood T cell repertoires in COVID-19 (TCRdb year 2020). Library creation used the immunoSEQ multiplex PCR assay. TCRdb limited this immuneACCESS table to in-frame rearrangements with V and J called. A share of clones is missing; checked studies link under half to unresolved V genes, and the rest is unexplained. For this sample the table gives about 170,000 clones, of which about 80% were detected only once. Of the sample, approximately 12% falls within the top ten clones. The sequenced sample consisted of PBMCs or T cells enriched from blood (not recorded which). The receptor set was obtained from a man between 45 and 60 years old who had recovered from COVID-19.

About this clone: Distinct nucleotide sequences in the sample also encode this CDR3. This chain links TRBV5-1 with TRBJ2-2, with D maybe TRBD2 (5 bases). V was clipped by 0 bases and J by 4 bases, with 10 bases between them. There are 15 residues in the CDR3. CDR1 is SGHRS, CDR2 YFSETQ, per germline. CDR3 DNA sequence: TGCGCCAGCAGCTTGGCCGGGGTCGGCACCGGGGAGCTGTTTTTT. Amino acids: CASSLAGVGTGELFF.

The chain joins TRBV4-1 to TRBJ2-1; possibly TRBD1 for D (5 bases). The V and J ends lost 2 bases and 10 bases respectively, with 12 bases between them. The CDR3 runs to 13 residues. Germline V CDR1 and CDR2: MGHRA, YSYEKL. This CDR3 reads CASSQMLGAEQFF. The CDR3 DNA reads TGCGCCAGCAGCCAAATGTTAGGGGCGGAGCAGTTCTTC.

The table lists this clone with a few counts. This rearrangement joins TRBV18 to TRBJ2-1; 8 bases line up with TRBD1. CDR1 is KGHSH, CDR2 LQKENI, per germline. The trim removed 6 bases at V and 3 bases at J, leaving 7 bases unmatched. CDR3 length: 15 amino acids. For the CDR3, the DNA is TGTGCCAGCTCGGAAAGGACAGGGAACTACAATGAGCAGTTCTTC. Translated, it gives CASSERTGNYNEQFF.

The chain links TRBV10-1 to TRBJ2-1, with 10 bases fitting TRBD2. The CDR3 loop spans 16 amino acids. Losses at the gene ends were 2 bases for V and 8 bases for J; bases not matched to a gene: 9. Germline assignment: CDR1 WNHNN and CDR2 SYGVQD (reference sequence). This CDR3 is CASSERSSGGDHEQFF. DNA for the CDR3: TGCGCCAGCAGTGAGAGGTCCAGCGGGGGGGACCATGAGCAGTTCTTC.

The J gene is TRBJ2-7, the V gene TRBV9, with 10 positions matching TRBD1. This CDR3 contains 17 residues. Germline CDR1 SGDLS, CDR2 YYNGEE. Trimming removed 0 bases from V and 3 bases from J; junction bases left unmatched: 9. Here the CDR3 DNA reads TGTGCCAGCAGCGTAGCTGGACAGGGGGAACTAAACTACGAGCAGTACTTC. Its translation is CASSVAGQGELNYEQYF.

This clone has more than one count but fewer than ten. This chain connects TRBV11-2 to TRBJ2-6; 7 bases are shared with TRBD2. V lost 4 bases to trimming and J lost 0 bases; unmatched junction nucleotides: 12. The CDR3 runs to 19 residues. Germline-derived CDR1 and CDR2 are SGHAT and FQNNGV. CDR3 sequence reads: CASSSVVLRGSSGANVLTF. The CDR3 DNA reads TGTGCCAGCAGCTCTGTCGTGTTGCGGGGGAGCTCTGGGGCCAACGTCCTGACTTTC. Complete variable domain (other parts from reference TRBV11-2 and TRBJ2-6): EAGVAQSPRYKIIEKRQSVAFWCNPISGHATLYWYQQILGQGPKLLIQFQNNGVVDDSQLPKDRFSAERLKGVDSTLKIQPAKLEDSAVYLCASSSVVLRGSSGANVLTFGAGSRLTVL.

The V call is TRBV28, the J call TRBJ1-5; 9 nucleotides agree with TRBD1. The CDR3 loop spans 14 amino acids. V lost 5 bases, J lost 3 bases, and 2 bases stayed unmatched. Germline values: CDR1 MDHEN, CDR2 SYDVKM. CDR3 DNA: TGTGCCAGCAGTGGGGACAGGGCCAATCAGCCCCAGCATTTT. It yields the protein CASSGDRANQPQHF.

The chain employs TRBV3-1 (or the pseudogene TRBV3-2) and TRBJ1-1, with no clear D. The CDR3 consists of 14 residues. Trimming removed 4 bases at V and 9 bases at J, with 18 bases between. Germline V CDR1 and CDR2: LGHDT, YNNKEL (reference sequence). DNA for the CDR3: TGTGCCAGCAGCCCGACCTCCGAGGCGACGAAAGCTTTCTTT. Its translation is CASSPTSEATKAFF.

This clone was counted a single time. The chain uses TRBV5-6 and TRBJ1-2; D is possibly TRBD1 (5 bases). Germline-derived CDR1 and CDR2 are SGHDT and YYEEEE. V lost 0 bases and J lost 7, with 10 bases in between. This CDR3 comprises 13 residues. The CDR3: CASSLARVSGYTF. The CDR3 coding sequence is TGTGCCAGCAGCTTGGCCAGGGTTTCTGGCTACACCTTC.

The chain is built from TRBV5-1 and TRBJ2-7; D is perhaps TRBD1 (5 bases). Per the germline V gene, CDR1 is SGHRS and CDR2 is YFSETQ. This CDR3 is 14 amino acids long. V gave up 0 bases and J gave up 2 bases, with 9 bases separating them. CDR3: CASSLDVGPYEQYF. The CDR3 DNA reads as TGCGCCAGCAGCTTGGACGTGGGGCCCTACGAGCAGTACTTC. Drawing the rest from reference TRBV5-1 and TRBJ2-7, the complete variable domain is KAGVTQTPRYLIKTRGQQVTLSCSPISGHRSVSWYQQTPGQGLQFLFEYFSETQRNKGNFPGRFSGRQFSNSRSEMNVSTLELGDSALYLCASSLDVGPYEQYFGPGTRLTVT.

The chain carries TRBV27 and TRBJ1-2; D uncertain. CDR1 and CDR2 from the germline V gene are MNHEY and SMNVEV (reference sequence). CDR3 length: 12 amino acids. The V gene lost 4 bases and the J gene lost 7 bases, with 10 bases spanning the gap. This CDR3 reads CASSSPGSGYTF. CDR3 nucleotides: TGTGCCAGCAGTTCCCCCGGTTCTGGCTACACCTTC.

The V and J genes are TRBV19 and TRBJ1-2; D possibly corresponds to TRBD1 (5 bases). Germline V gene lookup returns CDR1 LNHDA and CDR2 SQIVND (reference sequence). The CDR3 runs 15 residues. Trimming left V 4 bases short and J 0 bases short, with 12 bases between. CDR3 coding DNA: TGTGCCAGTAGTACACGACAGACAACTAACTATGGCTACACCTTC. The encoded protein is CASSTRQTTNYGYTF. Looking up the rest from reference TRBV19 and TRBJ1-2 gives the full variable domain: DGGITQSPKYLFRKEGQNVTLSCEQNLNHDAMYWYRQDPGQGLRLIYYSQIVNDFQKGDIAEGYSVSREKKESFPLTVTSAQKNPTAFYLCASSTRQTTNYGYTFGSGTRLTVV.

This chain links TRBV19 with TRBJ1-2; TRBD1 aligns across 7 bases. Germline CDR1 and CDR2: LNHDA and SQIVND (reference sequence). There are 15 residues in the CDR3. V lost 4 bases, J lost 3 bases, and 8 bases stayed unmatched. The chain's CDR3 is CASSTIFGTDYGYTF. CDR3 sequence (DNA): TGTGCCAGTAGTACTATCTTCGGGACAGACTATGGCTACACCTTC.

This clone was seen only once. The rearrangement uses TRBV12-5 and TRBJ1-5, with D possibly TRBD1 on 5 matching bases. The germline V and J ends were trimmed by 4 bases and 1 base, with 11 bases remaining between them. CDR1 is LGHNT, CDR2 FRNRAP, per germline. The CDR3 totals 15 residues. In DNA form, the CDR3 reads TGTGCTAGTGGTTCCCATGGGGCGAGCAATCAGCCCCAGCATTTT. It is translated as CASGSHGASNQPQHF.

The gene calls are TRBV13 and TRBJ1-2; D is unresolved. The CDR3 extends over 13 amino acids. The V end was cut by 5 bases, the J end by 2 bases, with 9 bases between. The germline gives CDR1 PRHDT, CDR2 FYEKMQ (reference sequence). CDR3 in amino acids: CASSPPQNYGYTF. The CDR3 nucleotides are TGTGCCAGCAGCCCTCCGCAGAACTATGGCTACACCTTC. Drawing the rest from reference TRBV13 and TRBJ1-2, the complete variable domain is AAGVIQSPRHLIKEKRETATLKCYPIPRHDTVYWYQQGPGQDPQFLISFYEKMQSDKGSIPDRFSAQQFSDYHSELNMSSLELGDSALYFCASSPPQNYGYTFGSGTRLTVV.

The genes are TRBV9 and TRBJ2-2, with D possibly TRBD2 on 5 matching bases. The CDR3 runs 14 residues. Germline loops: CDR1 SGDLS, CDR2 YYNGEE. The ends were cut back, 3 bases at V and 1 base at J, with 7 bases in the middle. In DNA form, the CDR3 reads TGTGCCAGCAGCGCGGACTGGAACACCGGGGAGCTGTTTTTT. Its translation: CASSADWNTGELFF.

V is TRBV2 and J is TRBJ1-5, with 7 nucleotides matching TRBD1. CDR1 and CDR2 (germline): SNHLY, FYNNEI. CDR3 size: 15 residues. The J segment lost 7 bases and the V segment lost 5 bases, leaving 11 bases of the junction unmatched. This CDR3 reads CASSFDREAGQPQHF. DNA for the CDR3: TGTGCCAGCAGTTTCGACAGGGAGGCTGGCCAGCCCCAGCATTTT.

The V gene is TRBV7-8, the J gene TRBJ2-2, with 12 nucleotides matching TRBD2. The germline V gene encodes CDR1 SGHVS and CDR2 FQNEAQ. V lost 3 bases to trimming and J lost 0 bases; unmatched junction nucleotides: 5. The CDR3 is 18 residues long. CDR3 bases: TGTGCCAGCAGCTTTATGACTAGCGGGGGCCCGAACACCGGGGAGCTGTTTTTT. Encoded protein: CASSFMTSGGPNTGELFF.

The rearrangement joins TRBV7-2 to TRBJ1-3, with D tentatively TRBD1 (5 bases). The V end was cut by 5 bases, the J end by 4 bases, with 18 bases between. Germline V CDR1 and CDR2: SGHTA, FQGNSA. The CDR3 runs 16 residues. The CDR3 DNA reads TGTGCCAGCAGCCCCCGGTATGGGGCAGGAGGAAACACCATATATTTT. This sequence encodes CASSPRYGAGGNTIYF.

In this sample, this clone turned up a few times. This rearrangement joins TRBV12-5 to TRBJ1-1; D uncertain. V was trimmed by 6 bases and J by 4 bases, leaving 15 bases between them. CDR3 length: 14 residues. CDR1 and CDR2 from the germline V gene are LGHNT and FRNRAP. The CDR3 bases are TGTGCTAGTGGCTACTCCACGGGAGGCACTGAAGCTTTCTTT. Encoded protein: CASGYSTGGTEAFF. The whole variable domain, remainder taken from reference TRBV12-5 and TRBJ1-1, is DARVTQTPRHKVTEMGQEVTMRCQPILGHNTVFWYRQTMMQGLELLAYFRNRAPLDDSGMPKDRFSAEMPDATLATLKIQPSEPRDSAVYFCASGYSTGGTEAFFGQGTRLTVV.

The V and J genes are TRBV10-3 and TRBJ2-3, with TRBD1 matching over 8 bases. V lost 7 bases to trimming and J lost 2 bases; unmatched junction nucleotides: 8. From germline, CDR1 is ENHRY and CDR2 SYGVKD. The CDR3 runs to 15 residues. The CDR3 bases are TGTGCCATCAACCCCGGGACAGGCATCACAGATACGCAGTATTTT. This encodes CAINPGTGITDTQYF.

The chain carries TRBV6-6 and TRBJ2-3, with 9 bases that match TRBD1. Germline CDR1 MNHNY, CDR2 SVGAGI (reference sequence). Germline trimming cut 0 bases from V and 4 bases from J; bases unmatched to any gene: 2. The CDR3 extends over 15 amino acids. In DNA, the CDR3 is TGTGCCAGCAGTTACTCGGGACAGGGTTCAGATACGCAGTATTTT. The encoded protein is CASSYSGQGSDTQYF.

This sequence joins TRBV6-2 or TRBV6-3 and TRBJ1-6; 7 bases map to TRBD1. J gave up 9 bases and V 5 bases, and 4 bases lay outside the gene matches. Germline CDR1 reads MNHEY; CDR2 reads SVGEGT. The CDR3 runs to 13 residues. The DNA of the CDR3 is TGTGCCAGCAGTACAGGGGAGACTTCACCCCTCCACTTT. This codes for CASSTGETSPLHF.

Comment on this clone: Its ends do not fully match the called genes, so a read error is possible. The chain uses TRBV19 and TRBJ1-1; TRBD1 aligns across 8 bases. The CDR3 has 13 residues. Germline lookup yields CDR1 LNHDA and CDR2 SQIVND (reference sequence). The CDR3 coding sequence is TGTGCCAGTAGTATCAAGGTGGACAGGGAATTATCCTTT. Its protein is CASSIKVDRELSF.

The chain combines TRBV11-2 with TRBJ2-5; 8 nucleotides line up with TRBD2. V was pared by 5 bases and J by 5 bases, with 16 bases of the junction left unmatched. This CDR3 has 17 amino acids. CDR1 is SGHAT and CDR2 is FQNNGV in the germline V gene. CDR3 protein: CASSRPHNRGGRETQYF. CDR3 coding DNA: TGTGCCAGCAGCCGTCCGCATAACCGGGGGGGCCGGGAGACCCAGTACTTC. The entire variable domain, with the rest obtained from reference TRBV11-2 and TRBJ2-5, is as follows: EAGVAQSPRYKIIEKRQSVAFWCNPISGHATLYWYQQILGQGPKLLIQFQNNGVVDDSQLPKDRFSAERLKGVDSTLKIQPAKLEDSAVYLCASSRPHNRGGRETQYFGPGTRLLVL.

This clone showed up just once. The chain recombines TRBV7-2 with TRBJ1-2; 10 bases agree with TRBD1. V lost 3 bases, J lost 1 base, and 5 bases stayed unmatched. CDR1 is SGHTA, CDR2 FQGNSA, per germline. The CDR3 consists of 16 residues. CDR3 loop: CASSLTGGYSNYGYTF. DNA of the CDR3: TGTGCCAGCAGCTTGACAGGGGGCTATAGTAACTATGGCTACACCTTC.

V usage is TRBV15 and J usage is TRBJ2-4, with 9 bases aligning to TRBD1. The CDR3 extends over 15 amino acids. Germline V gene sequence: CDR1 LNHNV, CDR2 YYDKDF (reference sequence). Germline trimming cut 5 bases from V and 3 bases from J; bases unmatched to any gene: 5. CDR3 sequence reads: CATSGGGQGKNIQYF. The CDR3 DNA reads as TGTGCCACCAGCGGCGGGGGACAGGGCAAAAACATTCAGTACTTC. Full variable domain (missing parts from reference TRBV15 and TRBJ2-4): DAMVIQNPRYQVTQFGKPVTLSCSQTLNHNVMYWYQQKSSQAPKLLFHYYDKDFNNEADTPDNFQSRRPNTSFCFLDIRSPGLGDTAMYLCATSGGGQGKNIQYFGAGTRLSVL.

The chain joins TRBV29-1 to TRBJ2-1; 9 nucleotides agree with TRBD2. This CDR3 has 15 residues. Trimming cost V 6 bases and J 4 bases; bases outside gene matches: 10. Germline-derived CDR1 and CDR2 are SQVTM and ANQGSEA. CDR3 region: CSVSGTSSDYNEQFF. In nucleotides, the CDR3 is TGCAGCGTATCCGGGACTAGCTCGGATTACAATGAGCAGTTCTTC.

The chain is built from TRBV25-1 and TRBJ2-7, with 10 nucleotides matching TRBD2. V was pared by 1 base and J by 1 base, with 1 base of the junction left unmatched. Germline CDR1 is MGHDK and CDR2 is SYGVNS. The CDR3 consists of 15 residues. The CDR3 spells CASSESLAGSYEQYF. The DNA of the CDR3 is TGTGCCAGCAGTGAATCACTAGCGGGGTCCTACGAGCAGTACTTC.